This T cell receptor (beta chain) comes out of a study of CD8 T cells in Susac syndrome. V was pared by 2 bases and J by 8 bases, with 9 bases of the junction left unmatched. CDR3 length equals 15 residues. Germline-derived CDR1 and CDR2 are GTSNPN and SVGIG (reference sequence). It was with random hexamers that roughly 0.5 to 1 ug RNA was reverse transcribed. TCR beta CDR3 was amplified by immunoSEQ multiplex PCR. This amplification extended across 54 Vbeta and 13 Jbeta segments. TCRdb passed the immunoSEQ multiplex PCR reads through MiXCR, listing each CDR3 protein once. The sample lists about 200,000 distinct CDR3 sequences; roughly 96% were seen once.

Sample: CD4+ T cells from PBMCs. This chain uses TRBV30 with TRBJ2-1, with 10 bases matching TRBD1. The receptor comes from a human donor with multiple sclerosis. DNA of the CDR3: TGTGCCTGGAGTTTTGGGACAGGGGCGTCGGATGAGCAGTTCTTC. Its translation: CAWSFGTGASDEQFF.